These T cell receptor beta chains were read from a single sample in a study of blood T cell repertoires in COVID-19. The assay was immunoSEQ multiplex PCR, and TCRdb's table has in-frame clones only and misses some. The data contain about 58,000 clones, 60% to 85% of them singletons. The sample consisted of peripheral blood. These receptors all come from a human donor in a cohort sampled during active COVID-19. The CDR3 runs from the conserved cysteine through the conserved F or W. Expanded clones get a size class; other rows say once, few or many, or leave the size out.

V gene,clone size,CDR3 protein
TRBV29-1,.,CSVVLAGKIYNEQFF
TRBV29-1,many,CSVPSGGGSETQYF
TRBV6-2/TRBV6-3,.,CASSDYRGLNTEAFF
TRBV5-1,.,CASSLGSGIVSEKLFF
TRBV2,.,CASSELGHKNTGELFF
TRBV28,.,CASTPSGGKSYEQYF
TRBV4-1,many,CASSQERGPDQETQYF
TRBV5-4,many,CASSLEAAQETQYF
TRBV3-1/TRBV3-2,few,CASRREGKAFF
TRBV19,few,CASSIQGADRYTF
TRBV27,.,CASPKTALSGNTIYF
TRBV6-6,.,CASSYEDYSYNEQFF
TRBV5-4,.,CASSLHSGLADTQYF
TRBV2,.,CASIGGRQGAFF
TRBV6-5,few,CASSMGTAREAFF
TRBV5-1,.,CASSPMGQGNTEAFF
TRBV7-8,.,CASSLVGGGVETQYF
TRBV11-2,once,CASSFQGWETQYF
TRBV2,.,CASSLQGTLNTEAFF
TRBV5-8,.,CASSKDAGRGQPQHF
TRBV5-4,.,CASSRDSGELFF
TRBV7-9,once,CASSLVTGGETQYF
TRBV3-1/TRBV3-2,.,CASSQGTATGELFF
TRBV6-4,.,CASRGTASTDTQYF
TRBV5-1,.,CASSWTQNTGELFF
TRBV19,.,CASTPSIAYNEQFF
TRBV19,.,CASSISVQETQYF
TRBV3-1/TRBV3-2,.,CASSPVGTGALPGYTF
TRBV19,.,CASSQQERTEAFF
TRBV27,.,CASSLFTSSGTGSYTF
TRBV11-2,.,CASSVDRNQPQHF
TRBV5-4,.,CASSLVAGGRGNTIYF
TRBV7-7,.,CASSLRASGTDTQYF
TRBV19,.,CASRTGEGYEQYF
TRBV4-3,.,CASSQDGRQLNTEAFF
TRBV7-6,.,CASSPSGGNSNQPQHF
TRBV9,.,CASSVAQGDYGYTF
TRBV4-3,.,CASSQDGGTGGTKQYF
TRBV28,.,CASLDRPLSGNTIYF
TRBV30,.,CAWSPGGSSYNEQFF
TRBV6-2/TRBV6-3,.,CASSYAPGGNYGYTF